A single sample gave rise to the 3 T cell receptor beta chains below, sequenced in a study of prognosis after radiotherapy for stage I lung cancer. From genomic DNA, TCR beta CDR3 was amplified by two-round multiplex PCR. First-round PCR, the initial amplification, used primers specific to each TRBV and TRBJ gene. TCRdb analysed the multiplex PCR reads with MiXCR anew, one entry per CDR3 protein. This table has roughly 15,000 distinct CDR3 sequences, approximately 40% appearing once. The sequenced sample was PBMCs, obtained before or after stereotactic body radiation therapy (not recorded which). Receptors were obtained from a donor over 45 with non-small cell lung cancer.

By proportion, this clonotype is medium-sized (0.01 to 0.1%). The J gene is TRBJ2-2, the V gene TRBV7-2, with D unresolved. This CDR3 is 14 amino acids long. V lost 5 bases and J lost 5, with 12 bases in between. From germline, CDR1 is SGHTA and CDR2 FQGNSA. This chain's CDR3 is CASSELQWTGELFF. The CDR3 DNA follows: TGTGCCAGCAGCGAACTCCAGTGGACCGGGGAGCTGTTTTTT.

This clonotype has a count of ten or more. This chain uses TRBV28 with TRBJ2-3; possibly TRBD2 for D (6 bases). The CDR3 runs to 13 residues. V lost 7 bases and J lost 2, with 10 bases in between. Germline V gene lookup returns CDR1 MDHEN and CDR2 SYDVKM. CDR3: CASNGGYTDTQYF. CDR3 nucleotides: TGTGCCAGCAATGGAGGGTACACAGATACGCAGTATTTT.

This clonotype was observed many times. The genes are TRBV6-4 and TRBJ2-6; TRBD1 might be the D (5 bases). The V end was cut by 3 bases, the J end by 10 bases, with 16 bases between. The CDR3 consists of 15 residues. The germline V gene encodes CDR1 MRHNA and CDR2 SNTAGT. The CDR3 DNA sequence: TGTGCCAGCAGTGAACAGGACGTCGACGGGAACGTCCTGACTTTC. Translated: CASSEQDVDGNVLTF.